These 19 T cell receptor beta chains share one sample of origin, sequenced in a study of CD8 T cells in Susac syndrome. With random hexamers, roughly 0.45 to 1 ug RNA was reverse transcribed. TCRdb fed the immunoSEQ multiplex PCR reads into MiXCR, producing one record per CDR3 protein. The sample has about 140,000 distinct CDR3 sequences, over 90% seen once. Sequencing was performed on CD4+ T cells from PBMCs. The receptors derive from a human donor with Susac syndrome.

The chain recombines TRBV13 with TRBJ1-2; D possibly corresponds to TRBD1 (5 bases). Per germline, CDR1 PRHDT and CDR2 FYEKMQ (reference sequence). The CDR3 extends over 19 amino acids. V lost 0 bases, J lost 0 bases, and 20 bases lay in between. The CDR3 loop reads CASSLGVRDRPGPNYGYTF. CDR3 nucleotides: TGTGCCAGCAGCTTAGGGGTACGGGACCGCCCGGGACCTAACTATGGCTACACCTTC.

V gene TRBV25-1 combines with J gene TRBJ1-5; 9 bases agree with TRBD1. CDR3 length: 14 residues. Per the germline V gene, CDR1 is MGHDK and CDR2 is SYGVNS. The ends lost 1 base at V and 6 bases at J; junction bases unmatched: 1. The CDR3 DNA sequence: TGTGCCAGCAGTGAATGGGGACAGGGTCAGCCCCAGCATTTT. Its translation: CASSEWGQGQPQHF.

In this sample, this clonotype turned up once. The genes are TRBV18 and TRBJ2-7, with 8 positions matching TRBD2. The junction had 4 bases not matched to a gene; V was cut back by 2 bases and J by 4 bases. The CDR3 is 14 amino acids. CDR1 is KGHSH and CDR2 is LQKENI in the germline V gene. The DNA of the CDR3 is TGTGCCAGCTCACCAACTAGCGGCTTGTACGAGCAGTACTTC. Translation: CASSPTSGLYEQYF.

The rearrangement joins TRBV6-5 to TRBJ1-4, with D hard to call. Germline V gene data show CDR1 as MNHEY and CDR2 as SVGAGI. The CDR3 covers 12 residues. V was clipped by 4 bases and J by 7 bases, with 7 bases between them. The CDR3 loop reads CASSSNGEKLFF. The CDR3 coding sequence is TGTGCCAGCAGTTCGAACGGTGAAAAACTGTTTTTT.

The chain carries TRBV6-2 or TRBV6-3 and TRBJ2-7; TRBD2 aligns across 11 bases. V shed 5 bases and J 5 bases; nucleotides not matched to a gene: 11. Germline V gene data show CDR1 as MNHEY and CDR2 as SVGEGT. The length of the CDR3 is 16 residues. The CDR3 here is CASSNPRLAGSHEQYF. CDR3 DNA sequence: TGTGCCAGCAGTAACCCAAGACTAGCGGGATCTCACGAGCAGTACTTC.

The chain joins TRBV7-2 to TRBJ1-5; tentatively, D is TRBD1 (5 bases). V was trimmed by 6 bases and J by 7 bases, leaving 19 bases between them. The CDR3 contains 15 residues. CDR1 and CDR2 (germline): SGHTA, FQGNSA. CDR3 sequence reads: CASSPLGQSTQPQHF. The CDR3, as DNA: TGTGCCAGCAGTCCCTTGGGGCAGTCCACGCAGCCCCAGCATTTT.

The chain is built from TRBV6-2 or TRBV6-3 and TRBJ1-2, with D perhaps TRBD1 (5 bases). The CDR3 loop spans 14 amino acids. Trimming removed 8 bases from V and 0 bases from J, with 13 bases in between. Germline CDR1 and CDR2: MNHEY and SVGEGT. The CDR3 reads CASSPGTSNYGYTF. CDR3 in DNA: TGTGCCAGCTCCCCAGGGACTTCTAACTATGGCTACACCTTC.

The V and J genes are TRBV3-1 and TRBJ1-5, with D maybe TRBD1 (5 bases). The CDR3 consists of 15 residues. Germline-derived CDR1 and CDR2 are LGHDT and YNNKEL (reference sequence). The V end was cut by 0 bases, the J end by 7 bases, with 13 bases between. CDR3 sequence: CASSQDPAGQQPQHF. In nucleotides, the CDR3 is TGTGCCAGCAGCCAAGATCCAGCAGGGCAGCAGCCCCAGCATTTT.

This clonotype appeared once. CDR3 sequence: CSASKATALNTEAFF. CDR3 nucleotides: TGCAGTGCTAGTAAGGCGACAGCCTTGAACACTGAAGCTTTCTTT. The rearrangement joins TRBV20-1 to TRBJ1-1; a possible D gene is TRBD1 (5 bases). Trimming cost V 3 bases and J 0 bases, with 14 bases left between them. CDR1 and CDR2 (germline): DFQATT, SNEGSKA (reference sequence). The CDR3 is 15 residues long.

This chain uses TRBV10-2 with TRBJ1-2; weak D call: TRBD1 (6 bases). Trimming cost V 6 bases and J 2 bases, with 13 bases left between them. In germline, CDR1 is WSHSY, CDR2 SAAADI. The CDR3 runs to 14 residues. The CDR3 loop reads CASRSPQGNYGYTF. The CDR3 nucleotides read TGCGCCAGCAGATCACCCCAGGGGAACTATGGCTACACCTTC.

V is TRBV28 and J is TRBJ1-5, with D maybe TRBD1 (5 bases). V was cut by 5 bases and J by 3 bases, with 11 bases left in between. CDR3 size: 14 residues. Germline V CDR1 and CDR2: MDHEN, SYDVKM. The CDR3 is CASSRDGTNQPQHF. The CDR3 bases are TGTGCCAGCAGTCGGGACGGTACCAATCAGCCCCAGCATTTT.

V gene TRBV12-3 or TRBV12-4 combines with J gene TRBJ1-6; TRBD1 agrees at 11 bases. Trimming removed 5 bases from V and 7 bases from J; junction bases left unmatched: 4. The CDR3 loop spans 15 amino acids. The CDR3 nucleotides read TGTGCCAGCAGTCTCGGACAGGGGGCGAATTCACCCCTCCACTTT. It codes for CASSLGQGANSPLHF.

The chain recombines TRBV12-3 or TRBV12-4 with TRBJ1-2, with 8 bases identical to TRBD1. The CDR3 runs 16 residues. V trimming: 1 base; J trimming: 7 bases; junction bases outside the gene matches: 11. The CDR3 region is CASSLGPPQGGGGYTF. The CDR3 DNA is TGTGCCAGCAGTTTAGGCCCCCCACAGGGGGGTGGTGGCTACACCTTC.

This sequence joins TRBV30 and TRBJ2-1; 12 nucleotides agree with TRBD2. Per the germline V gene, CDR1 is GTSNPN and CDR2 is SVGIG (reference sequence). The V segment lost 0 bases and the J segment 10 bases; nucleotides outside the gene matches: 10. This CDR3 comprises 16 residues. The CDR3 bases are TGTGCCTGGAGTGTGGGGTCTAGCGGGAGGGCCGAGGAGCAGTTCTTC. Translation: CAWSVGSSGRAEEQFF.

The chain carries TRBV7-9 and TRBJ2-7; D remains ambiguous. The CDR3 extends over 14 amino acids. With 5 bases removed from V and 0 bases from J, the gap between germline ends came to 11 bases. The germline V gene has CDR1 SEHNR and CDR2 FQNEAQ (reference sequence). Here the CDR3 DNA reads TGTGCCAGCAGCCCCAAATGGCGCTCCTACGAGCAGTACTTC. Translating gives CASSPKWRSYEQYF.

This sequence joins TRBV11-2 and TRBJ2-4; maybe TRBD2 (6 bases). Germline V CDR1 and CDR2: SGHAT, FQNNGV. Trimming cost V 4 bases and J 4 bases, with 17 bases left between them. CDR3 length: 16 residues. DNA for the CDR3: TGTGCCAGCAGCTCCGGAGGGAGTAGCAGAAAAAACATTCAGTACTTC. Translating gives CASSSGGSSRKNIQYF.

V gene TRBV6-6 combines with J gene TRBJ1-2; D gene uncertain. This CDR3 has 14 amino acids. Germline values: CDR1 MNHNY, CDR2 SVGAGI (reference sequence). Trimming removed 6 bases at V and 4 bases at J, with 15 bases between. CDR3 bases: TGTGCCAGCAGATGGACCGCGGATTCCTATGGCTACACCTTC. Encoded protein: CASRWTADSYGYTF.

This chain connects TRBV12-3 or TRBV12-4 to TRBJ1-5; no clear D. The CDR3 extends over 13 amino acids. V was cut by 4 bases and J by 5 bases, with 9 bases left in between. CDR3 protein: CASSSTPDQPQHF. DNA for the CDR3: TGTGCCAGCAGTTCAACCCCAGATCAGCCCCAGCATTTT.

This chain uses TRBV20-1 with TRBJ2-6; D is uncertain. V was trimmed by 6 bases and J by 0 bases, leaving 6 bases between them. Germline assignment: CDR1 DFQATT and CDR2 SNEGSKA (reference sequence). The CDR3 spans 13 residues. The CDR3 sequence: CSAIISGANVLTF. CDR3 DNA sequence: TGCAGTGCCATAATCTCTGGGGCCAACGTCCTGACTTTC.